This T cell receptor (beta chain) originates from a study of blood T cells in healthy people across ages. Then a second PCR, running roughly 7 to 11 cycles, was carried out with a sample-barcoded 5' primer and a J-beta primer mix. TCRdb ran MiXCR on the 5' RACE reads and lists one entry per CDR3 protein. The sample holds 1,800,000 or so distinct CDR3 sequences, more than 35% seen once. This clonotype occurred a few times. The CDR3 spans 16 residues. Germline CDR1 LGHNA, CDR2 YSLEER. With 2 bases removed from V and 6 bases from J, the gap between germline ends came to 18 bases. V usage is TRBV4-3 and J usage is TRBJ2-3; D may correspond to TRBD1 or TRBD2 (6 bases each). Sample: blood. The TCR originated in a human donor in good health. The CDR3 region has the DNA TGCGCCAGCAGCCAATTTACTTGGTTAGGGGGGGATACGCAGTATTTT. Protein sequence: CASSQFTWLGGDTQYF.